The sequence of this T cell receptor beta chain was determined in a study of blood T cell repertoires in COVID-19. The V gene's germline CDR1 is MGHRA and CDR2 YSYEKL. The V gene lost 4 bases and the J gene lost 0 bases, with 13 bases spanning the gap. This CDR3 spans 15 amino acids. Sequencing was performed with immunoSEQ multiplex PCR; in TCRdb, only in-frame clones are kept and a portion is missing. The sample contains approximately 280,000 clones, roughly 89% of which appear only once. The study drew participants aged about 18 to 95 years from some 25 US areas. Cohorts were based on clinical histories the participants reported.

The rearrangement joins TRBV4-1 to TRBJ2-7; no definite D call. The receptor comes from a young woman with acute COVID-19. Source material: PBMCs or T cells enriched from blood (not recorded which). The CDR3 protein is CASSPTPTNSYEQYF. The DNA for the CDR3 is TGCGCCAGCAGCCCTACCCCTACTAACTCCTACGAGCAGTACTTC.